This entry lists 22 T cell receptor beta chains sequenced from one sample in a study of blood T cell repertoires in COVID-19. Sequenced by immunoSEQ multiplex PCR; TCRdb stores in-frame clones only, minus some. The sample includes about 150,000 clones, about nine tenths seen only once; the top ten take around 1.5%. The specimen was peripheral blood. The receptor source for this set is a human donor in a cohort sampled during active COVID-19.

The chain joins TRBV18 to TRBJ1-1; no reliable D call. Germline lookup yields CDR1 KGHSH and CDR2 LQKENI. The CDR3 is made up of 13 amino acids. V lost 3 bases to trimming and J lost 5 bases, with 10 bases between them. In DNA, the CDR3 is TGTGCCAGCTCACCGAACCGGGAGACTGAAGCTTTCTTT. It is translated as CASSPNRETEAFF.

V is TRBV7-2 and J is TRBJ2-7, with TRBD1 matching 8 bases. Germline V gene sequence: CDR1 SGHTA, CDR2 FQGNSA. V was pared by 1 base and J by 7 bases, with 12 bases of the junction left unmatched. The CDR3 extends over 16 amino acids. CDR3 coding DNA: TGTGCCAGCAGCTTAGTCTCCCTCGGACAGGGCGGGGAGCAGTACTTC. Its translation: CASSLVSLGQGGEQYF. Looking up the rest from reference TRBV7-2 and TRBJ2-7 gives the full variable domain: GAGVSQSPSNKVTEKGKDVELRCDPISGHTALYWYRQSLGQGLEFLIYFQGNSAPDKSGLPSDRFSAERTGGSVSTLTIQRTQQEDSAVYLCASSLVSLGQGGEQYFGPGTRLTVT.

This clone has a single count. CDR3 protein: CAISETSPGQVGGYTF. CDR3 in DNA: TGTGCCATCAGTGAGACCTCACCGGGACAGGTGGGTGGCTACACCTTC. The V call is TRBV10-3, the J call TRBJ1-2; 8 bases map to TRBD1. CDR1 and CDR2 (germline): ENHRY, SYGVKD. This CDR3 has 16 residues. After removal of 2 bases from V and 7 bases from J, the junction contained 12 bases not matched to a gene.

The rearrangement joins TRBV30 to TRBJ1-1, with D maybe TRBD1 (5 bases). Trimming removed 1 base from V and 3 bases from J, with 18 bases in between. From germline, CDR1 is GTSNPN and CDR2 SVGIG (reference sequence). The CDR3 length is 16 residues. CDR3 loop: CAWSGLRGKGDTEAFF. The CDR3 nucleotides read TGTGCCTGGAGTGGTTTAAGGGGAAAGGGTGACACTGAAGCTTTCTTT.

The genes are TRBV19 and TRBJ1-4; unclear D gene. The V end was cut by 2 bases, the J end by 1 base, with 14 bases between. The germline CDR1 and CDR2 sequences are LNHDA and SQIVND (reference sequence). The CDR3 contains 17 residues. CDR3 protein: CASSIILRTGTNEKLFF. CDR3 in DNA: TGTGCCAGTAGTATAATACTGAGGACTGGAACTAATGAAAAACTGTTTTTT.

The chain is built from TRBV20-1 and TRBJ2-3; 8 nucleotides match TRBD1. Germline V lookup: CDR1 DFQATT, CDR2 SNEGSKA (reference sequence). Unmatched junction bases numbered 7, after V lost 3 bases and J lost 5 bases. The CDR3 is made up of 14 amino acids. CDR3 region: CSASTGGREDTQYF. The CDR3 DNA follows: TGCAGTGCTAGTACAGGGGGGCGGGAAGATACGCAGTATTTT.

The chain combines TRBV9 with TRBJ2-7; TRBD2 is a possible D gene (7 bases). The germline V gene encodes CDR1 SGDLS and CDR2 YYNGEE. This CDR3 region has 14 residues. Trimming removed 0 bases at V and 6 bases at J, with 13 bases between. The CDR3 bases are TGTGCCAGCAGCGTAGAGGGGGGGCGTGGCGAGCAGTACTTC. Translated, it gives CASSVEGGRGEQYF.

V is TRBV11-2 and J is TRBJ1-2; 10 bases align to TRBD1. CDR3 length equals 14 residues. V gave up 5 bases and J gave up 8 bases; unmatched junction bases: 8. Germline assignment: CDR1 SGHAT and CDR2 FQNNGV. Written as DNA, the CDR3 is TGTGCCAGCAGCGGAGGGACAGGGGCGGAGGGCTACACCTTC. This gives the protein CASSGGTGAEGYTF.

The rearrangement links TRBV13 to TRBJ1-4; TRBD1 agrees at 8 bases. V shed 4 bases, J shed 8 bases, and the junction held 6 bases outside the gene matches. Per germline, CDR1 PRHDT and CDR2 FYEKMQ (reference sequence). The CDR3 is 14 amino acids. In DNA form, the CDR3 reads TGTGCCAGCAGCTCCGGACAGGGCCGGGAAAAACTGTTTTTT. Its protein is CASSSGQGREKLFF.

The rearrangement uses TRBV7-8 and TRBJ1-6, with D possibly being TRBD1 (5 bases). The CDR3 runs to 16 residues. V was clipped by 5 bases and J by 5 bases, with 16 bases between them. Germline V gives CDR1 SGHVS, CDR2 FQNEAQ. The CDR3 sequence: CASSIQGNKNNSPLHF. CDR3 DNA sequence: TGTGCCAGCAGCATTCAGGGAAACAAGAATAATTCACCCCTCCACTTT. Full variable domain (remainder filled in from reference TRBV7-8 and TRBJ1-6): GAGVSQSPRYKVAKRGQDVALRCDPISGHVSLFWYQQALGQGPEFLTYFQNEAQLDKSGLPSDRFFAERPEGSVSTLKIQRTQQEDSAVYLCASSIQGNKNNSPLHFGNGTRLTVT.

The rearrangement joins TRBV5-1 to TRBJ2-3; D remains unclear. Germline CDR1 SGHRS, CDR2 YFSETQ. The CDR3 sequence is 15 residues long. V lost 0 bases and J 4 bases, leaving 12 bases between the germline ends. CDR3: CASSLEQIKADTQYF. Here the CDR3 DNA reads TGCGCCAGCAGCTTGGAACAGATAAAGGCAGATACGCAGTATTTT.

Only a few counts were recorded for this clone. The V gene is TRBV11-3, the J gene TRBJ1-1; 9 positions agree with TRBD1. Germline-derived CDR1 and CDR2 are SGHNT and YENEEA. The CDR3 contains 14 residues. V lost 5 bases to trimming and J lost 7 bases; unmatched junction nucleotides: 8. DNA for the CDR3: TGTGCCAGCAGCCAACGAGGACAGGGGAGTGAAGCTTTCTTT. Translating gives CASSQRGQGSEAFF.

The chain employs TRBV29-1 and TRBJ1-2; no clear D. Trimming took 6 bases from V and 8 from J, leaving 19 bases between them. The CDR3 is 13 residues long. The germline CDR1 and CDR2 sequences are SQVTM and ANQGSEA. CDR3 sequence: CSVLTPSGGGYTF. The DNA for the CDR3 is TGCAGCGTGTTGACACCCAGTGGAGGAGGCTACACCTTC.

DNA for the CDR3: TGTGCCAGCAGCCGCCCCGGACAGGGGGCTGACACCGGGGAGCTGTTTTTT. Translated, it gives CASSRPGQGADTGELFF. This sequence joins TRBV7-3 and TRBJ2-2, with 11 bases that match TRBD1. The germline gives CDR1 SGHTA, CDR2 FQGTGA. The V and J ends lost 5 bases and 3 bases, in that order; junction bases with no gene match: 8. The CDR3 extends over 17 amino acids.

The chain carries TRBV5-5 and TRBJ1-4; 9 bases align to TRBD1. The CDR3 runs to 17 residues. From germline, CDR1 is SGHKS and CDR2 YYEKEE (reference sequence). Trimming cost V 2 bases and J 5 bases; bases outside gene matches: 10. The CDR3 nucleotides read TGTGCCAGCAGCTTTATTCTCGCGGGACAGGGAAATGAAAAACTGTTTTTT. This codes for CASSFILAGQGNEKLFF. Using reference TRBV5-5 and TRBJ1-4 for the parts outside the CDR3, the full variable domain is DAGVTQSPTHLIKTRGQQVTLRCSPISGHKSVSWYQQVLGQGPQFIFQYYEKEERGRGNFPDRFSARQFPNYSSELNVNALLLGDSALYLCASSFILAGQGNEKLFFGSGTQLSVL.

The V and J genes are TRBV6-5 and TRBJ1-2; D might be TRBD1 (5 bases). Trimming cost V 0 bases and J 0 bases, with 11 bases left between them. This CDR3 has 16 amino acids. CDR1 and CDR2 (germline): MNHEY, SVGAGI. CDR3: CASSYSHRLANYGYTF. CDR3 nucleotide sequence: TGTGCCAGCAGTTACTCGCACAGGTTAGCTAACTATGGCTACACCTTC.

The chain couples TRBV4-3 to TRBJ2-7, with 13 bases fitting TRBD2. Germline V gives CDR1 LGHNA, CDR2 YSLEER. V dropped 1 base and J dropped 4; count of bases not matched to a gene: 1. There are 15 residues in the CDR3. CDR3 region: CASSQGTSGGYEQYF. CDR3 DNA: TGCGCCAGCAGCCAAGGGACTAGCGGGGGTTACGAGCAGTACTTC.

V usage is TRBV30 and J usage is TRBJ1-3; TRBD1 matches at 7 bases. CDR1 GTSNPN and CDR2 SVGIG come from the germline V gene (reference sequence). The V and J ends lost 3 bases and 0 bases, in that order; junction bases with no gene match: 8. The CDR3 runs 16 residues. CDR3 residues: CAWSEGAGFSGNTIYF. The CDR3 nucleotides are TGTGCCTGGAGCGAGGGGGCGGGGTTCTCTGGAAACACCATATATTTT.

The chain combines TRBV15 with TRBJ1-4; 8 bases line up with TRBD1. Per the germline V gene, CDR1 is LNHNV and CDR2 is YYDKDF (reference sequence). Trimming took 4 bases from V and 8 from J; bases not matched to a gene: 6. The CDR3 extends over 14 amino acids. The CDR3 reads CATSTGQGDEKLFF. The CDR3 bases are TGTGCCACCAGCACCGGACAGGGCGACGAAAAACTGTTTTTT.

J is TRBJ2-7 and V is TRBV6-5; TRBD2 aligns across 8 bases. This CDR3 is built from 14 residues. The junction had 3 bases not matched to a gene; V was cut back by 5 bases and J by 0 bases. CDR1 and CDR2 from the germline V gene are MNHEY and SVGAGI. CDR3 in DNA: TGTGCCAGCAGTAGCGGGGGCGACTCCTACGAGCAGTACTTC. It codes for CASSSGGDSYEQYF.

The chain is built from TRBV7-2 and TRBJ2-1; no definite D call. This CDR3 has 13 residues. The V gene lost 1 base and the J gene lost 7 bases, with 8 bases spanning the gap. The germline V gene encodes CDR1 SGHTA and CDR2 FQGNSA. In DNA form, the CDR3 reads TGTGCCAGCAGCTTAGTAGCCGGGAATGAGCAGTTCTTC. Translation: CASSLVAGNEQFF.

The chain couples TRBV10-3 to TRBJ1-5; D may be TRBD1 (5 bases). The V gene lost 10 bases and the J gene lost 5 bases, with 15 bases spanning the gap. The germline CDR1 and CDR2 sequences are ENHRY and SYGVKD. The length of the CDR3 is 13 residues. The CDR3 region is CATGTGEDQPQHF. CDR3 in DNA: TGTGCCACCGGGACGGGGGAGGATCAGCCCCAGCATTTT.